One sample yielded the 26 T cell receptor beta chains listed below, sequenced in a study of blood T cell repertoires in COVID-19. The table came from immunoSEQ multiplex PCR; TCRdb's copy has only in-frame clones and leaves some out. The table records roughly 220,000 clones, 90% of them present only once. Sequenced sample: PBMCs or T cells enriched from blood (not recorded which). These receptors were taken from a man aged 25-40 years who had been exposed to COVID-19.

The CDR3 DNA reads TGTGCCAGCAGCCCAAGGGGCCCTAAAGAGACCCAGTACTTC. Translated, it gives CASSPRGPKETQYF. The J gene is TRBJ2-5, the V gene TRBV11-2; maybe TRBD1 (5 bases). The germline V gene has CDR1 SGHAT and CDR2 FQNNGV. V was clipped by 5 bases and J by 3 bases, with 13 bases between them. This CDR3 is built from 14 residues. Full variable domain (missing parts from reference TRBV11-2 and TRBJ2-5): EAGVAQSPRYKIIEKRQSVAFWCNPISGHATLYWYQQILGQGPKLLIQFQNNGVVDDSQLPKDRFSAERLKGVDSTLKIQPAKLEDSAVYLCASSPRGPKETQYFGPGTRLLVL.

The rearrangement uses TRBV21-1 and TRBJ2-4; the D segment call TRBD1 is taken from the table without a DNA check. TRBV21-1 is a pseudogene segment. The CDR3 sequence is 17 residues long. The CDR3 region has the DNA TGTGCCAGCAGCAAAGATGGTCGACAATCCCGTGGGTACATTCAGTACTTC. Its protein product is CASSKDGRQSRGYIQYF.

The genes are TRBV18 and TRBJ1-3; TRBD1 might be the D (5 bases). The CDR3 length is 14 residues. The germline CDR1 and CDR2 sequences are KGHSH and LQKENI. Trimming removed 3 bases from V and 0 bases from J, with 6 bases in between. In DNA form, the CDR3 reads TGTGCCAGCTCACCGACAGACTCTGGAAACACCATATATTTT. Amino acid sequence: CASSPTDSGNTIYF.

The chain uses TRBV5-4 and TRBJ1-2; possible D gene TRBD1, 5 bases. The CDR3 length is 14 residues. Trimming removed 4 bases at V and 4 bases at J, with 14 bases between. Germline V lookup: CDR1 SGHNT, CDR2 YYREEE (reference sequence). The CDR3: CASSLFDSLYGYTF. The CDR3 region has the DNA TGTGCCAGCAGCCTCTTTGACAGCCTCTATGGCTACACCTTC.

The CDR3 spells CAISASGEPSSYNEQFF. In DNA, the CDR3 is TGTGCCATCAGTGCCTCGGGAGAGCCCAGCTCCTACAATGAGCAGTTCTTC. The chain links TRBV10-3 to TRBJ2-1; perhaps TRBD2 as D (6 bases). Germline assignment: CDR1 ENHRY and CDR2 SYGVKD. CDR3 length: 17 residues. The germline V and J ends were trimmed by 4 bases and 0 bases, with 16 bases remaining between them.

This clone was seen once. This sequence joins TRBV7-9 and TRBJ2-1; no definite D call. Germline-derived CDR1 and CDR2 are SEHNR and FQNEAQ (reference sequence). V was pared by 1 base and J by 6 bases, with 22 bases between. There are 18 residues in the CDR3. This CDR3 reads CASSLVSLSASPTNEQFF. The DNA for the CDR3 is TGTGCCAGCAGCTTAGTCTCGTTAAGTGCTAGTCCAACCAATGAGCAGTTCTTC.

The V and J genes are TRBV7-2 and TRBJ1-5, with 8 bases that match TRBD1. There are 14 residues in the CDR3. V dropped 6 bases and J dropped 1; count of bases not matched to a gene: 2. CDR1 and CDR2 (germline): SGHTA, FQGNSA. The CDR3 spells CASSRDRSNQPQHF. DNA of the CDR3: TGTGCCAGCAGTCGGGACAGGAGCAATCAGCCCCAGCATTTT.

The rearrangement uses TRBV19 and TRBJ1-3; D is possibly TRBD1 (6 bases). Germline V gives CDR1 LNHDA, CDR2 SQIVND (reference sequence). This CDR3 contains 13 residues. With 5 bases removed from V and 5 bases from J, the gap between germline ends came to 10 bases. The CDR3: CASSAQGRNTIYF. The DNA of the CDR3 is TGTGCCAGTAGTGCACAGGGACGAAACACCATATATTTT.

This chain links TRBV29-1 with TRBJ1-2; 7 bases match TRBD1. With V trimmed by 7 bases and J by 8 bases, 19 bases remained unmatched. The CDR3 is 15 residues long. The germline V gene has CDR1 SQVTM and CDR2 ANQGSEA. The DNA of the CDR3 is TGCAGCGCCACCTTCAGGGGGGTAGGATCACAGGGCTACACCTTC. Protein: CSATFRGVGSQGYTF.

This chain joins TRBV20-1 and TRBJ1-1; unclear D gene. The CDR3 covers 9 residues. V was shortened by 5 bases and J by 10 bases, with 8 bases between the two germline ends. Germline lookup yields CDR1 DFQATT and CDR2 SNEGSKA (reference sequence). The CDR3 coding sequence is TGCAGTGCTGGGGAGGGAGCTTTCTTT. Its translation: CSAGEGAFF.

In this sample, this clone turned up once. The rearrangement links TRBV5-1 to TRBJ1-2, with a tentative D call TRBD1 (6 bases). This CDR3 has 14 amino acids. CDR1 is SGHRS and CDR2 is YFSETQ in the germline V gene. Trimming removed 0 bases at V and 6 bases at J, with 12 bases between. The DNA of the CDR3 is TGCGCCAGCAGCTTGGCGCAGGGGATAGATGGCTACACCTTC. Its translation: CASSLAQGIDGYTF.

The chain recombines TRBV5-4 with TRBJ2-7; a possible D gene is TRBD1 (5 bases). The V gene lost 6 bases and the J gene lost 6 bases, with 13 bases spanning the gap. The CDR3 length is 12 residues. The V gene's germline CDR1 is SGHNT and CDR2 YYREEE (reference sequence). The DNA for the CDR3 is TGTGCCAGCAACCAAAACCAGGGCGAGCAGTACTTC. This codes for CASNQNQGEQYF.

The chain recombines TRBV3-1 (or the pseudogene TRBV3-2) with TRBJ2-2; 7 bases map to TRBD2. Trimming cost V 8 bases and J 0 bases; bases outside gene matches: 6. There are 15 residues in the CDR3. CDR1 and CDR2 (germline): LGHDT, YNNKEL (reference sequence). The CDR3 DNA is TGTGCCAGCCTTCGACGGGGGGCGAACACCGGGGAGCTGTTTTTT. As protein: CASLRRGANTGELFF.

The gene calls are TRBV27 and TRBJ2-5, with 16 nucleotides matching TRBD2. The CDR3 has 16 amino acids. Germline V lookup: CDR1 MNHEY, CDR2 SMNVEV (reference sequence). V lost 4 bases, J lost 5 bases, and 4 bases stayed unmatched. CDR3 coding DNA: TGTGCCAGCAGTTCGGGACTAGCGGGGGGGCCGGAGACCCAGTACTTC. Its translation: CASSSGLAGGPETQYF.

This chain uses TRBV5-4 with TRBJ1-2; maybe TRBD1 (6 bases). This CDR3 contains 14 residues. Germline lookup yields CDR1 SGHNT and CDR2 YYREEE (reference sequence). V lost 4 bases to trimming and J lost 1 base, with 11 bases between them. The CDR3 here is CASSAGQINYGYTF. In DNA form, the CDR3 reads TGTGCCAGCAGCGCAGGACAGATTAACTATGGCTACACCTTC.

The chain employs TRBV7-9 and TRBJ2-3; tentatively, D is TRBD2 (5 bases). Trimming cost V 7 bases and J 0 bases, with 14 bases left between them. The CDR3 has 15 amino acids. Germline V CDR1 and CDR2: SEHNR, FQNEAQ (reference sequence). The CDR3 loop is CASTSGTSSTDTQYF. The CDR3 DNA sequence: TGTGCCAGCACCTCCGGCACTAGTAGCACAGATACGCAGTATTTT.

V and J are TRBV11-2 and TRBJ1-2; 9 bases align to TRBD1. The CDR3 is made up of 14 amino acids. The J segment lost 8 bases and the V segment lost 0 bases, leaving 4 bases of the junction unmatched. Looked up from germline, CDR1 is SGHAT and CDR2 is FQNNGV. The CDR3 bases are TGTGCCAGCAGCTTAGAGCGGACAGGGGTGGGCTACACCTTC. This encodes CASSLERTGVGYTF.

The chain employs TRBV5-1 and TRBJ2-5; D is undetermined. Germline V CDR1 and CDR2: SGHRS, YFSETQ. This CDR3 spans 17 amino acids. V dropped 0 bases and J dropped 2 bases, with 17 bases sitting between them. The CDR3 loop is CASSLGRSTIVQETQYF. The CDR3 DNA sequence: TGCGCCAGCAGCTTGGGCCGGTCTACTATAGTGCAAGAGACCCAGTACTTC.

The chain has TRBV11-3 and TRBJ2-1; TRBD2 might be the D (7 bases). V was pared by 5 bases and J by 9 bases, with 20 bases between. Germline V gene sequence: CDR1 SGHNT, CDR2 YENEEA. The CDR3 has 15 residues. The CDR3 coding sequence is TGTGCCAGCAGCACCCCGCAGGGGACTACAATTGAGCAGTTCTTC. Protein: CASSTPQGTTIEQFF.

CDR3 sequence reads: CASSYSQESYEQYF. CDR3 DNA: TGTGCCAGCAGTTACTCGCAGGAATCCTACGAGCAGTACTTC. The chain recombines TRBV6-5 with TRBJ2-7, with D uncertain. V lost 0 bases to trimming and J lost 1 base, with 7 bases between them. The germline V gene has CDR1 MNHEY and CDR2 SVGAGI. The CDR3 is 14 residues long.

The CDR3 protein is CASSQKQRGGGETQYF. CDR3 coding DNA: TGCGCCAGCAGCCAAAAACAAAGAGGGGGGGGAGAGACCCAGTACTTC. The chain recombines TRBV4-1 with TRBJ2-5; perhaps TRBD2 as D (7 bases). Looked up from germline, CDR1 is MGHRA and CDR2 is YSYEKL. V gave up 2 bases and J gave up 4 bases, with 17 bases separating them. The CDR3 is made up of 16 amino acids.

The chain recombines TRBV6-2 or TRBV6-3 with TRBJ2-7; 8 positions agree with TRBD2. Trimming at V came to 5 bases and at J to 3 bases, leaving 12 bases not matched to a gene. CDR1 and CDR2 (germline): MNHEY, SVGEGT. The CDR3 consists of 16 residues. This CDR3 reads CASSSTRAGGVYEQYF. The CDR3 DNA follows: TGTGCCAGCAGTAGTACACGGGCCGGGGGGGTCTACGAGCAGTACTTC.

The chain is built from TRBV27 and TRBJ2-1, with TRBD2 identical over 13 bases. The V gene's germline CDR1 is MNHEY and CDR2 SMNVEV (reference sequence). The junction had 7 bases not matched to a gene; V was cut back by 4 bases and J by 1 base. The CDR3 consists of 18 residues. The CDR3 loop reads CASSSRTSGGNSYNEQFF. CDR3 bases: TGTGCCAGCAGTTCCAGGACTAGCGGGGGCAATTCCTACAATGAGCAGTTCTTC.

To note about this clone: One junction end disagrees with the germline gene, perhaps due to a read error. J is TRBJ2-7 and V is TRBV5-4; D call uncertain. Per the germline V gene, CDR1 is SGHNT and CDR2 is YYREEE (reference sequence). The CDR3 totals 12 residues. Written as DNA, the CDR3 is TGTGCCAGCAGCGGCGTATTAGGAGTGGAGCACTTC. This codes for CASSGVLGVEHF.

The chain carries TRBV7-9 and TRBJ2-2; the match to TRBD1 covers 10 bases. V gave up 3 bases and J gave up 6 bases; unmatched junction bases: 7. The CDR3 is 16 amino acids. The germline V gene has CDR1 SEHNR and CDR2 FQNEAQ (reference sequence). CDR3 sequence (DNA): TGTGCCAGCAGCTTCTCCGGGACAGGGGCCGCCGGGGAGCTGTTTTTT. Translation gives CASSFSGTGAAGELFF.

V gene TRBV7-3 combines with J gene TRBJ2-1, with 8 bases fitting TRBD2. V was pared by 5 bases and J by 0 bases, with 6 bases of the junction left unmatched. The V gene's germline CDR1 is SGHTA and CDR2 FQGTGA. The CDR3 is 16 residues long. The CDR3 coding sequence is TGTGCCAGCAGCCAAGTAGGGACTAGCTCCTACAATGAGCAGTTCTTC. Translation: CASSQVGTSSYNEQFF. The whole variable domain, remainder taken from reference TRBV7-3 and TRBJ2-1, is GAGVSQTPSNKVTEKGKYVELRCDPISGHTALYWYRQSLGQGPEFLIYFQGTGAADDSGLPNDRFFAVRPEGSVSTLKIQRTERGDSAVYLCASSQVGTSSYNEQFFGPGTRLTVL.